This T cell receptor (beta chain) was obtained from a study of shared clonotypes between healthy human individuals. Study outcomes and limitations: Rarefaction analysis demonstrated incomplete sorted-subset sequencing notwithstanding large depth. Clonotype sharing among donors, it was expected, would be affected by sequencing depth. The study drew on few donors, limiting represented genetic and exposure-history diversity.

As regards this clone: The antigen remains undetermined.

CDR1 is LGHNT and CDR2 is FRNRAP in the germline V gene. Deletions cut 0 bases from V and 2 bases from J, with 13 bases between. This CDR3 spans 16 amino acids. This table comes from immunoSEQ multiplex PCR, and its TCRdb copy is limited to in-frame clones, with some not included. The repertoire holds roughly 2.2 million clones, approximately 90% seen once, with about 0.41% in the top ten. Negatively enriched CD4+ T cells were divided by CD45RA into naive and memory. This chain links TRBV12-5 with TRBJ1-1, with D possibly matching TRBD1 (6 bases). The specimen was naive CD4+ T cells from PBMCs. Subset in this sample: CD45RA+ positively selected. The TCR originated in a man between 18 and 29 years old in good health. Some clones in this sample may be carry-over from other donors' samples. As DNA, the CDR3 is TGTGCTAGTGGTTTGGTAAAGGCAGGGGTTAACACTGAAGCTTTCTTT. As protein: CASGLVKAGVNTEAFF.